The 24 T cell receptor beta chains in this list originate from one sample, sequenced in a study of blood T cell repertoires in COVID-19 (dated by TCRdb to about 2020). Library construction relied on the immunoSEQ multiplex PCR assay. Here the immuneACCESS table is served through TCRdb, limited to in-frame sequences with V and J called. Missing clones are a known gap in these copies; in checked studies unresolved V genes cover under half, and the rest lacks a known reason. The sample includes about 360,000 clones, with around 84% observed a single time. The top ten hold about 3% of the sample. Sequencing was performed on peripheral blood. The receptor set was obtained from a human donor in a cohort sampled during active COVID-19.

The chain combines TRBV27 with TRBJ2-1; 13 nucleotides line up with TRBD2. The CDR3 spans 16 residues. The V gene end was trimmed by 2 bases and the J gene end by 5 bases; junction bases not matched to a gene: 3. Germline loops: CDR1 MNHEY, CDR2 SMNVEV (reference sequence). CDR3: CASSLLGLAGDNEQFF. As DNA, the CDR3 is TGTGCCAGCAGTTTACTCGGACTAGCGGGAGACAATGAGCAGTTCTTC.

The chain uses TRBV29-1 and TRBJ2-1, with 8 bases identical to TRBD1. Germline V gives CDR1 SQVTM, CDR2 ANQGSEA. The CDR3 runs 15 residues. V lost 0 bases to trimming and J lost 5 bases; unmatched junction nucleotides: 6. The CDR3 DNA follows: TGCAGCGTTGAAGACCGGACAGGGCCTGACAATGAGCAGTTCTTC. This sequence encodes CSVEDRTGPDNEQFF.

A remark on this clone: This specimen includes other DNA sequences encoding the same CDR3. The chain joins TRBV5-1 to TRBJ1-2; 8 bases match TRBD1. The CDR3 is 13 residues long. Germline assignment: CDR1 SGHRS and CDR2 YFSETQ. Unmatched junction bases numbered 1, after V lost 0 bases and J lost 6 bases. CDR3 sequence: CASSLGQGNGYTF. The CDR3 DNA is TGCGCCAGCAGCTTGGGACAGGGGAATGGCTACACCTTC.

V is TRBV2 and J is TRBJ2-7; 7 bases match TRBD2. From germline, CDR1 is SNHLY and CDR2 FYNNEI. The J segment lost 3 bases and the V segment lost 6 bases, leaving 2 bases of the junction unmatched. This CDR3 spans 12 amino acids. CDR3 bases: TGTGCCAGCAGACGGGGGGTCTACGAGCAGTACTTC. The encoded protein is CASRRGVYEQYF.

The J gene is TRBJ2-2, the V gene TRBV6-4; 12 bases fit TRBD2. Germline values: CDR1 MRHNA, CDR2 SNTAGT. The CDR3 runs to 20 residues. J was trimmed by 4 bases and V by 1 base; bases with no gene match: 13. The CDR3 spells CASSDYPLLAGGPVTGELFF. DNA for the CDR3: TGTGCCAGCAGTGACTACCCCCTGCTAGCGGGGGGGCCGGTCACCGGGGAGCTGTTTTTT.

The J gene is TRBJ1-2, the V gene TRBV21-1; TRBD1, as called in the table, went unchecked against the DNA. TRBV21-1 is a recognized pseudogene. The CDR3 has 16 residues. The CDR3, as DNA: TGTGCCAGCAAGGTCTCCCAAGGGGGCGCGTTATCTGGCTACACCTTC. This encodes CASKVSQGGALSGYTF.

Only a few counts were recorded for this clone. Other DNA sequences from this sample encode an identical CDR3 as well. The V and J genes are TRBV4-1 and TRBJ2-3; tentative D call: TRBD1 (5 bases). Germline loops: CDR1 MGHRA, CDR2 YSYEKL. The V end was cut by 4 bases, the J end by 2 bases, with 10 bases between. CDR3 length: 14 residues. The chain's CDR3 is CASSPTASTDTQYF. The CDR3, as DNA: TGCGCCAGCAGCCCGACAGCTTCCACAGATACGCAGTATTTT.

This clone was seen a few times. V and J are TRBV2 and TRBJ1-4; possible D gene TRBD1, 5 bases. This CDR3 comprises 13 residues. V was pared by 10 bases and J by 8 bases, with 17 bases between. Germline lookup yields CDR1 SNHLY and CDR2 FYNNEI. This chain's CDR3 is CATVLDQGEKLFF. In DNA, the CDR3 is TGTGCCACCGTTTTGGACCAGGGAGAAAAACTGTTTTTT.

The V call is TRBV6-6, the J call TRBJ2-5; perhaps TRBD2 as D (6 bases). CDR1 MNHNY and CDR2 SVGAGI come from the germline V gene (reference sequence). The CDR3 runs to 14 residues. Trimming cost V 5 bases and J 0 bases, with 10 bases left between them. The CDR3: CASSTGLYQETQYF. Written as DNA, the CDR3 is TGTGCCAGCAGTACGGGACTCTACCAAGAGACCCAGTACTTC.

The chain links TRBV5-1 to TRBJ2-2; 9 bases fit TRBD2. Germline V gene data show CDR1 as SGHRS and CDR2 as YFSETQ. This CDR3 comprises 16 residues. V shed 1 base and J 6 bases; nucleotides not matched to a gene: 7. CDR3 sequence (DNA): TGCGCCAGCAGCTTGAGTAGCGGGAGAAACGCCGGGGAGCTGTTTTTT. Translating gives CASSLSSGRNAGELFF.

The chain is built from TRBV20-1 and TRBJ2-1; no reliable D call. This CDR3 contains 11 residues. Germline V gives CDR1 DFQATT, CDR2 SNEGSKA (reference sequence). V was trimmed by 6 bases and J by 7 bases, leaving 10 bases between them. The CDR3 DNA follows: TGCAGTGCCCCACAGTTTAATGAGCAGTTCTTC. Amino acids: CSAPQFNEQFF.

The rearrangement uses TRBV3-1 (or the pseudogene TRBV3-2) and TRBJ2-5; D remains unclear. V lost 0 bases and J lost 5, with 16 bases in between. The CDR3 has 16 residues. Germline CDR1 LGHDT, CDR2 YNNKEL (reference sequence). In nucleotides, the CDR3 is TGTGCCAGCAGCCAAGATTCGGCAGGCCCCATGGAGACCCAGTACTTC. This codes for CASSQDSAGPMETQYF.

J is TRBJ2-2 and V is TRBV5-1, with 10 positions matching TRBD2. CDR1 is SGHRS, CDR2 YFSETQ, per germline. The CDR3 is made up of 15 amino acids. V was pared by 1 base and J by 5 bases, with 2 bases of the junction left unmatched. The CDR3 DNA reads as TGCGCCAGCAGCTTGAATAGCGGGAGGACCGGGGAGCTGTTTTTT. This sequence encodes CASSLNSGRTGELFF.

The V and J genes are TRBV19 and TRBJ1-6; D ambiguous. The CDR3 spans 14 residues. Trimming shortened V by 3 bases and J by 2 bases, and 5 bases separated the two germline ends. Germline V CDR1 and CDR2: LNHDA, SQIVND (reference sequence). The CDR3, as DNA: TGTGCCAGTAGTATGACAACCTATAATTCACCCCTCCACTTT. It yields the protein CASSMTTYNSPLHF.

The V call is TRBV3-1 (or the pseudogene TRBV3-2), the J call TRBJ1-2, with TRBD1 matching 7 bases. The germline V gene encodes CDR1 LGHDT and CDR2 YNNKEL (reference sequence). There are 14 residues in the CDR3. Trimming removed 0 bases from V and 3 bases from J; junction bases left unmatched: 1. This chain's CDR3 is CASSQDTGDYGYTF. The CDR3 DNA reads TGTGCCAGCAGCCAAGATACAGGGGACTATGGCTACACCTTC.

This chain links TRBV6-1 with TRBJ2-7; 12 nucleotides match TRBD2. Germline V CDR1 and CDR2: MNHNS, SASEGT. The trim removed 2 bases at V and 4 bases at J, leaving 9 bases unmatched. The CDR3 spans 17 residues. The CDR3 DNA follows: TGTGCCAGCAGTGAAAGGGCTAGCGGGGGGGAAGGGTACGAGCAGTACTTC. Translated: CASSERASGGEGYEQYF.

V gene TRBV19 combines with J gene TRBJ1-3, with D possibly matching TRBD1 (5 bases). The V and J ends lost 3 bases and 4 bases respectively, with 16 bases between them. Germline V CDR1 and CDR2: LNHDA, SQIVND (reference sequence). This CDR3 is built from 16 residues. The CDR3 DNA follows: TGTGCCAGTAGTATTGTGTACGGAGGGGAAGGAAACACCATATATTTT. Translated: CASSIVYGGEGNTIYF. Full variable domain (outside the CDR3, taken from reference TRBV19 and TRBJ1-3): DGGITQSPKYLFRKEGQNVTLSCEQNLNHDAMYWYRQDPGQGLRLIYYSQIVNDFQKGDIAEGYSVSREKKESFPLTVTSAQKNPTAFYLCASSIVYGGEGNTIYFGEGSWLTVV.

This clone was detected only once. The chain is built from TRBV9 and TRBJ2-3, with 8 bases lining up with TRBD1. Per the germline V gene, CDR1 is SGDLS and CDR2 is YYNGEE. V gave up 3 bases and J gave up 6 bases; unmatched junction bases: 15. The CDR3 length is 17 residues. For the CDR3, the DNA is TGTGCCAGCAGCGCCCAGGGGGCTGTAGCCCTCGTTGATACGCAGTATTTT. Translated: CASSAQGAVALVDTQYF.

The J gene is TRBJ2-1, the V gene TRBV18, with 12 bases that match TRBD1. The junction had 9 bases not matched to a gene; V was cut back by 4 bases and J by 8 bases. The germline V gene encodes CDR1 KGHSH and CDR2 LQKENI. The CDR3 runs to 16 residues. CDR3 sequence (DNA): TGTGCCAGCTCACTACGACCGGGACAGGGGGCCGATGAGCAGTTCTTC. Its translation: CASSLRPGQGADEQFF.

V usage is TRBV19 and J usage is TRBJ2-5, with a possible D match to TRBD2 (6 bases). V was shortened by 11 bases and J by 2 bases, with 24 bases between the two germline ends. The CDR3 extends over 16 amino acids. Per the germline V gene, CDR1 is LNHDA and CDR2 is SQIVND (reference sequence). CDR3 region: CAPRPFTGGLQETQYF. CDR3 sequence (DNA): TGTGCCCCCCGTCCGTTCACCGGAGGACTACAAGAGACCCAGTACTTC.

This CDR3 is CASSLQREALLADTQYF. CDR3 coding DNA: TGTGCCAGCAGCTTGCAACGGGAGGCCCTGCTTGCCGATACGCAGTATTTT. This chain uses TRBV7-9 with TRBJ2-3; 7 positions agree with TRBD2. V shed 3 bases, J shed 6 bases, and the junction held 15 bases outside the gene matches. Per germline, CDR1 SEHNR and CDR2 FQNEAQ (reference sequence). The CDR3 is 17 amino acids.

The rearrangement uses TRBV9 and TRBJ1-2; 10 bases match TRBD1. The V and J ends lost 2 bases and 5 bases, in that order; junction bases with no gene match: 6. Germline CDR1 SGDLS, CDR2 YYNGEE. The CDR3 extends over 15 amino acids. CDR3 DNA: TGTGCCAGCAGCGTCGAGCTGGACAGGGGGTATGGCTACACCTTC. It yields the protein CASSVELDRGYGYTF.

CDR3 nucleotide sequence: TGTGCCAGCAGTACGGACAGGGAGCCCCGCGAGCAGTACTTC. Translated, it gives CASSTDREPREQYF. The genes are TRBV5-4 and TRBJ2-7; 8 bases are a match to TRBD1. V trimming: 5 bases; J trimming: 6 bases; junction bases outside the gene matches: 10. The CDR3 has 14 amino acids. CDR1 is SGHNT and CDR2 is YYREEE in the germline V gene (reference sequence). Using reference TRBV5-4 and TRBJ2-7 for the parts outside the CDR3, the full variable domain is ETGVTQSPTHLIKTRGQQVTLRCSSQSGHNTVSWYQQALGQGPQFIFQYYREEENGRGNFPPRFSGLQFPNYSSELNVNALELDDSALYLCASSTDREPREQYFGPGTRLTVT.

The chain couples TRBV9 to TRBJ1-2; a possible D gene is TRBD1 (6 bases). Germline-derived CDR1 and CDR2 are SGDLS and YYNGEE. The V end was cut by 4 bases, the J end by 9 bases, with 16 bases between. The CDR3 loop spans 13 amino acids. The CDR3 sequence: CASSLDSPLSYTF. The CDR3 DNA is TGTGCCAGCAGCTTGGACAGCCCTTTGAGCTACACCTTC.